These 31 T cell receptor beta chains were sequenced from one sample in a study of blood T cell repertoires in COVID-19. TCRdb's table, derived via immunoSEQ multiplex PCR, lists solely in-frame clones and lacks some. The sample holds under 130,000 clones, roughly 84% seen once. Sequencing was performed on peripheral blood. The receptor set was obtained from a human donor in a cohort sampled during active COVID-19.

This clone was picked up one time. This chain uses TRBV25-1 with TRBJ1-5, with TRBD1 matching over 8 bases. This CDR3 region has 18 residues. Germline V gene sequence: CDR1 MGHDK, CDR2 SYGVNS. The V segment lost 1 base and the J segment 1 base; nucleotides outside the gene matches: 9. This chain's CDR3 is CASSESRPTGESNQPQHF. The CDR3 nucleotides are TGTGCCAGCAGTGAATCCCGTCCGACAGGGGAGAGCAATCAGCCCCAGCATTTT. Drawing the rest from reference TRBV25-1 and TRBJ1-5, the complete variable domain is EADIYQTPRYLVIGTGKKITLECSQTMGHDKMYWYQQDPGMELHLIHYSYGVNSTEKGDLSSESTVSRIRTEHFPLTLESARPSHTSQYLCASSESRPTGESNQPQHFGDGTRLSIL.

This sequence joins TRBV10-2 and TRBJ2-5; D might be TRBD1 (6 bases). The CDR3 covers 13 residues. The germline V gene encodes CDR1 WSHSY and CDR2 SAAADI. V was clipped by 10 bases and J by 5 bases, with 17 bases between them. CDR3 coding DNA: TGCGCCACCATAGGGAACAGGGAGGAGACCCAGTACTTC. Its protein is CATIGNREETQYF.

The chain has TRBV7-9 and TRBJ1-6; D gene uncertain. The CDR3 loop spans 14 amino acids. Trimming removed 5 bases from V and 0 bases from J, with 5 bases in between. Germline V lookup: CDR1 SEHNR, CDR2 FQNEAQ (reference sequence). The CDR3 DNA is TGTGCCAGCAGCCTAAGCTCCTATAATTCACCCCTCCACTTT. It encodes CASSLSSYNSPLHF.

The chain recombines TRBV9 with TRBJ2-7; D is perhaps TRBD2 (5 bases). The CDR3 contains 16 residues. Trimming removed 0 bases at V and 0 bases at J, with 13 bases between. Per the germline V gene, CDR1 is SGDLS and CDR2 is YYNGEE. The CDR3 DNA follows: TGTGCCAGCAGCGTAGATACGGGGTCACCCTCCTACGAGCAGTACTTC. It is translated as CASSVDTGSPSYEQYF.

This chain uses TRBV30 with TRBJ1-1; TRBD1 might be the D (5 bases). Trimming took 3 bases from V and 0 from J, leaving 17 bases between them. CDR3 length equals 16 residues. Germline-derived CDR1 and CDR2 are GTSNPN and SVGIG (reference sequence). CDR3 DNA: TGTGCCTGGAGATTGGGGGGGAACTCGATGAACACTGAAGCTTTCTTT. Translating gives CAWRLGGNSMNTEAFF.

This clone was seen more than once but under ten times. The V call is TRBV23-1, the J call TRBJ1-2; 9 bases map to TRBD1. TRBV23-1 is marked as an open reading frame, function uncertain. Losses at the gene ends were 4 bases for V and 4 bases for J; bases not matched to a gene: 7. CDR3 length: 15 residues. The CDR3 bases are TGCGCCAGCAGTCCCGTGGGGACAGGGACCTATGGCTACACCTTC. Amino acid sequence: CASSPVGTGTYGYTF.

The chain uses TRBV13 and TRBJ1-2; D is uncertain. The CDR3 is 14 residues long. The germline gives CDR1 PRHDT, CDR2 FYEKMQ (reference sequence). V was shortened by 4 bases and J by 8 bases, with 17 bases between the two germline ends. The CDR3 loop reads CASSSWRQSKGYTF. The CDR3 DNA reads TGTGCCAGCAGCTCATGGCGGCAGTCCAAGGGCTACACCTTC.

The chain combines TRBV7-9 with TRBJ2-3, with 13 nucleotides matching TRBD2. The CDR3 extends over 16 amino acids. V shed 5 bases and J 5 bases; nucleotides not matched to a gene: 7. Looked up from germline, CDR1 is SEHNR and CDR2 is FQNEAQ (reference sequence). The CDR3 spells CASSQRTSGGVDTQYF. The DNA of the CDR3 is TGTGCCAGCAGCCAGAGGACTAGCGGGGGCGTAGATACGCAGTATTTT.

The V gene is TRBV11-3, the J gene TRBJ2-7; 9 bases fit TRBD1. The CDR3 extends over 15 amino acids. Trimming took 4 bases from V and 6 from J; bases not matched to a gene: 10. CDR1 is SGHNT, CDR2 YENEEA, per germline. This chain's CDR3 is CASSSVGTGSGEQYF. In DNA, the CDR3 is TGTGCCAGCAGCTCGGTCGGGACAGGGTCGGGCGAGCAGTACTTC.

This chain connects TRBV7-6 to TRBJ2-1; 10 nucleotides match TRBD2. Germline values: CDR1 SGHVS, CDR2 FNYEAQ. The ends lost 3 bases at V and 4 bases at J; junction bases unmatched: 3. The CDR3 contains 15 residues. The CDR3 reads CASSFSGGAYNEQFF. Written as DNA, the CDR3 is TGTGCCAGCAGCTTCAGCGGGGGGGCTTACAATGAGCAGTTCTTC. Using reference TRBV7-6 and TRBJ2-1 for the parts outside the CDR3, the full variable domain is GAGVSQSPRYKVTKRGQDVALRCDPISGHVSLYWYRQALGQGPEFLTYFNYEAQQDKSGLPNDRFSAERPEGSISTLTIQRTEQRDSAMYRCASSFSGGAYNEQFFGPGTRLTVL.

V usage is TRBV7-2 and J usage is TRBJ1-1; D is perhaps TRBD1 (5 bases). Trimming cost V 1 base and J 6 bases, with 15 bases left between them. The CDR3 consists of 15 residues. Germline lookup yields CDR1 SGHTA and CDR2 FQGNSA. CDR3 DNA: TGTGCCAGCAGCTTAGGTAGTTGGGGGGGAGCTGAAGCTTTCTTT. This translates into CASSLGSWGGAEAFF.

The chain joins TRBV11-2 to TRBJ2-1; D possibly corresponds to TRBD2 (6 bases). The CDR3 runs to 14 residues. The germline V gene has CDR1 SGHAT and CDR2 FQNNGV. V was pared by 2 bases and J by 4 bases, with 9 bases between. This CDR3 is CASSLYGTYNEQFF. The CDR3 DNA reads as TGTGCCAGCAGCTTATACGGGACTTACAATGAGCAGTTCTTC.

The rearrangement uses TRBV5-4 and TRBJ2-2; D is unclear. Between the trimmed V and J ends, which lost 0 bases and 0 bases, there was a span of 9 bases. This CDR3 is built from 16 residues. Per the germline V gene, CDR1 is SGHNT and CDR2 is YYREEE (reference sequence). The DNA of the CDR3 is TGTGCCAGCAGCTTGGAGAAGCTCCCGAACACCGGGGAGCTGTTTTTT. Protein sequence: CASSLEKLPNTGELFF.

This chain connects TRBV7-2 to TRBJ2-6; D is possibly TRBD2 (6 bases). V lost 3 bases to trimming and J lost 4 bases, with 16 bases between them. Germline CDR1 and CDR2: SGHTA and FQGNSA. The CDR3 is 17 residues long. The CDR3 bases are TGTGCCAGCAGCTTCGAAGGGACTCCTATGGGGGCCAACGTCCTGACTTTC. Its protein product is CASSFEGTPMGANVLTF.

CDR3 sequence (DNA): TGCGCCAGCAGCTTTCAGGAGAACACCGGGGAGCTGTTTTTT. It specifies CASSFQENTGELFF. The chain links TRBV5-1 to TRBJ2-2; D is ambiguous. This CDR3 contains 14 residues. V was clipped by 2 bases and J by 1 base, with 6 bases between them. Germline V gene data show CDR1 as SGHRS and CDR2 as YFSETQ.

This chain joins TRBV7-2 and TRBJ1-1; a possible D gene is TRBD1 (6 bases). Germline V gene data show CDR1 as SGHTA and CDR2 as FQGNSA. V was pared by 3 bases and J by 2 bases, with 10 bases between. The CDR3 totals 14 residues. As DNA, the CDR3 is TGTGCCAGCAGCTTTGGGACACATAACACTGAAGCTTTCTTT. Translation gives CASSFGTHNTEAFF.

About this clone itself: Other DNA sequences in this sample translate to the same CDR3. This chain connects TRBV3-1 (or the pseudogene TRBV3-2) to TRBJ2-1; 11 bases line up with TRBD2. With V trimmed by 4 bases and J by 6 bases, 5 bases remained unmatched. Germline V gene data show CDR1 as LGHDT and CDR2 as YNNKEL (reference sequence). The CDR3 runs to 15 residues. The CDR3 bases are TGTGCCAGCAGCCCAGGGACTAGCGGAACCAATGAGCAGTTCTTC. Translated: CASSPGTSGTNEQFF.

CDR3 amino acids: CASSQTGGPSSTEAFF. Here the CDR3 DNA reads TGTGCCAGCTCGCAAACCGGGGGACCCTCGAGCACTGAAGCTTTCTTT. This chain joins TRBV21-1 and TRBJ1-1. TRBV21-1 is a documented pseudogene. There are 16 residues in the CDR3.

The chain uses TRBV7-3 and TRBJ2-1, with D unclear. Per germline, CDR1 SGHTA and CDR2 FQGTGA. CDR3 length: 13 residues. Trimming cost V 5 bases and J 12 bases, with 17 bases left between them. The CDR3 loop reads CASSAAEAHGQFF. CDR3 DNA: TGTGCCAGCAGCGCCGCTGAGGCTCACGGGCAGTTCTTC.

In its sample, this clone was seen a few times. CDR3 loop: CASSQGSNQPQHF. The CDR3 bases are TGTGCCAGCAGTCAGGGTAGCAATCAGCCCCAGCATTTT. The chain is built from TRBV12-3 or TRBV12-4 and TRBJ1-5; D is possibly TRBD1 (5 bases). V lost 5 bases, J lost 0 bases, and 5 bases lay in between. The CDR3 sequence is 13 residues long.

The chain couples TRBV7-2 to TRBJ2-5; D perhaps matches TRBD1 (6 bases). This CDR3 spans 13 amino acids. Germline CDR1 SGHTA, CDR2 FQGNSA. The V end was cut by 6 bases, the J end by 4 bases, with 12 bases between. The CDR3 DNA sequence: TGTGCCAGCAGTCGCCACAGGGCAGAGACCCAGTACTTC. This codes for CASSRHRAETQYF.

This clone was seen repeatedly, ten times or more. The chain carries TRBV10-3 and TRBJ2-5; a possible D gene is TRBD1 (7 bases). CDR1 and CDR2 (germline): ENHRY, SYGVKD. Trimming pared 2 bases from V and 5 bases from J, leaving 15 bases between. The CDR3 is 15 residues long. The CDR3 nucleotides read TGTGCCATCAGTGAGGTCCCAGGGGGGACGGAGACCCAGTACTTC. Its translation is CAISEVPGGTETQYF.

This sequence joins TRBV10-1 and TRBJ2-3; no firm D call. The CDR3 is 13 amino acids. Germline loops: CDR1 WNHNN, CDR2 SYGVQD (reference sequence). Trimming pared 3 bases from V and 0 bases from J, leaving 4 bases between. This chain's CDR3 is CASSDQSTDTQYF. The CDR3 bases are TGCGCCAGCAGTGACCAGAGCACAGATACGCAGTATTTT.

The sample holds a few counts of this clone. The chain carries TRBV19 and TRBJ1-2, with 9 bases that match TRBD1. CDR1 is LNHDA, CDR2 SQIVND, per germline (reference sequence). The CDR3 has 15 residues. V was clipped by 4 bases and J by 7 bases; unmatched bases: 10. CDR3 loop: CASSNRGTGYAGYTF. The DNA of the CDR3 is TGTGCCAGTAGTAACCGCGGGACAGGGTACGCTGGCTACACCTTC.

The genes are TRBV10-3 and TRBJ1-4, with TRBD1 matching 7 bases. The V and J ends lost 10 bases and 7 bases, in that order; junction bases with no gene match: 9. CDR1 is ENHRY and CDR2 is SYGVKD in the germline V gene. The CDR3 loop spans 13 amino acids. The CDR3, as DNA: TGTGCCACCGCACAGGGGTTTGGTGAAAAACTGTTTTTT. This gives the protein CATAQGFGEKLFF.

This chain joins TRBV7-9 and TRBJ2-1; a weak D match, TRBD1 (6 bases). V shed 1 base and J shed 8 bases, with 12 bases lying between them. Germline assignment: CDR1 SEHNR and CDR2 FQNEAQ (reference sequence). The CDR3 covers 14 residues. This chain's CDR3 is CASSLGTDGDEQFF. The CDR3 DNA follows: TGTGCCAGCAGCTTAGGGACAGATGGCGATGAGCAGTTCTTC.

The V call is TRBV19, the J call TRBJ1-4; tentatively, D is TRBD1 (6 bases). Germline CDR1 reads LNHDA; CDR2 reads SQIVND (reference sequence). The CDR3 has 14 amino acids. Deletions cut 5 bases from V and 5 bases from J, with 12 bases between. This CDR3 is CASSQRTANEKLFF. The CDR3 DNA is TGTGCCAGTAGTCAAAGGACAGCCAATGAAAAACTGTTTTTT.

The J gene is TRBJ2-3, the V gene TRBV30, with D possibly being TRBD2 (5 bases). V lost 0 bases, J lost 6 bases, and 10 bases lay in between. The germline gives CDR1 GTSNPN, CDR2 SVGIG (reference sequence). This CDR3 spans 13 amino acids. The CDR3 loop reads CAWSVGVWDTQYF. DNA of the CDR3: TGTGCCTGGAGTGTCGGGGTGTGGGATACGCAGTATTTT.

This sequence joins TRBV7-3 and TRBJ1-1, with D tentatively TRBD1 (5 bases). Trimming pared 2 bases from V and 7 bases from J, leaving 14 bases between. CDR3 size: 14 residues. Germline CDR1 and CDR2: SGHTA and FQGTGA. CDR3 nucleotide sequence: TGTGCCAGCAGCTTAGATCCAGGGAAGGGTGAAGCTTTCTTT. Encoded protein: CASSLDPGKGEAFF.

This sequence joins TRBV5-1 and TRBJ1-1; D gene unclear. The CDR3 length is 14 residues. Germline CDR1 reads SGHRS; CDR2 reads YFSETQ. V lost 5 bases and J 0 bases, leaving 11 bases between the germline ends. The CDR3 DNA follows: TGCGCCAGCAGGCCACTCACCGTGAACACTGAAGCTTTCTTT. As protein: CASRPLTVNTEAFF.

The rearrangement uses TRBV28 and TRBJ1-1, with D maybe TRBD1 (5 bases). The germline V gene encodes CDR1 MDHEN and CDR2 SYDVKM. The CDR3 has 15 amino acids. V lost 7 bases to trimming and J lost 1 base, with 16 bases between them. For the CDR3, the DNA is TGTGCCAGCATCCCTGGGGGGGAAGGGAACACTGAAGCTTTCTTT. Translating gives CASIPGGEGNTEAFF.